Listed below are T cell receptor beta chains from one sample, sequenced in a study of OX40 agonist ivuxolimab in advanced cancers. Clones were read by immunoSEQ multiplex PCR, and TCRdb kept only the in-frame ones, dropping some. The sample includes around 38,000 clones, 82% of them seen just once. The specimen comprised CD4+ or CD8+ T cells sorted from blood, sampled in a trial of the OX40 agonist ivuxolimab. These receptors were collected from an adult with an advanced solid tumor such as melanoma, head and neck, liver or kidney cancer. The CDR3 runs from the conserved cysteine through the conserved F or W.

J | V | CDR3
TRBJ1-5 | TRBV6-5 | CASSQDSSTAQHF
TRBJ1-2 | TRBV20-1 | CSARPQVGYTF
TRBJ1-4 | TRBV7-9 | CASSRSSVGEKLFF
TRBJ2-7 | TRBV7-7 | CASSLQAGGSYEQYF
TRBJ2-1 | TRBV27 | CASSYDIPGTSRTHEQFF
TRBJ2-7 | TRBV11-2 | CASSFRTGDYEQYF
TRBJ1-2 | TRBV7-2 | CASSFYGVGYTF
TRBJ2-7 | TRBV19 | CASSGPGLDEQYF
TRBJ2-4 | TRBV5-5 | CASAVALFKNIQYF
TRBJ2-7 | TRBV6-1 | CASSATYSLRWSYEQYF
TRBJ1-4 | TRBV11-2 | CASSPPGGRANEKLFF
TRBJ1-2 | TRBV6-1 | CASSESRDRGRGYTF
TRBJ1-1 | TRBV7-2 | CASSLRSEPNTEAFF
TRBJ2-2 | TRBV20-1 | CSARDTGELFF
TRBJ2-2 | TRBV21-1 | CASSKAILAGGRTGELFF
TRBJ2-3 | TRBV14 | CASSHMNTDTQYF
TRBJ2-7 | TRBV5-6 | CASSLYGQFYEQYF
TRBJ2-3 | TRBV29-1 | CSVEVGGTDTQYF
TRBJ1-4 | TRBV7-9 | CASSLSIARGFEKLFF
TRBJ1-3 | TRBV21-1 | CASSENTGPKRSGNTIYF
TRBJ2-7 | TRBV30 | CAWSIRYEQYF
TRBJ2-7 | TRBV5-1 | CASSLGYWAKTYEQYF
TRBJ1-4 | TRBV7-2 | CASSPDRGTNEKLFF
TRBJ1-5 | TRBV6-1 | CASSDQDYQPQHF
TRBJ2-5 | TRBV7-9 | CASSLGLTGVEAQETQYF
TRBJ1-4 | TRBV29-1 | CSVGHRGDNEKLFF
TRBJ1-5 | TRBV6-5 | CASSLGGYSNQPQHF
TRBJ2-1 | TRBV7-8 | CASSTRLVKTLDSYNEQFF
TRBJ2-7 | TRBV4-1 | CASSQGFWGGPSYEQYF
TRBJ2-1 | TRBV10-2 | CARRWGFRIF
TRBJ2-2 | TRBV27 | CASSSILQNTGELFF
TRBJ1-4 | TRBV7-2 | CASSLGRGKLFF
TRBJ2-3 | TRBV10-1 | CASSEVAGGGTQYF
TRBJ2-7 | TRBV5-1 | CASSMGLAGGEQYF
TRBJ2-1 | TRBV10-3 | CAIRSLSSYNEQFF
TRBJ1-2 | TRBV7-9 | CASSARDSYGYTF
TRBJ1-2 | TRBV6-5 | CASSYVGTGNGYTF